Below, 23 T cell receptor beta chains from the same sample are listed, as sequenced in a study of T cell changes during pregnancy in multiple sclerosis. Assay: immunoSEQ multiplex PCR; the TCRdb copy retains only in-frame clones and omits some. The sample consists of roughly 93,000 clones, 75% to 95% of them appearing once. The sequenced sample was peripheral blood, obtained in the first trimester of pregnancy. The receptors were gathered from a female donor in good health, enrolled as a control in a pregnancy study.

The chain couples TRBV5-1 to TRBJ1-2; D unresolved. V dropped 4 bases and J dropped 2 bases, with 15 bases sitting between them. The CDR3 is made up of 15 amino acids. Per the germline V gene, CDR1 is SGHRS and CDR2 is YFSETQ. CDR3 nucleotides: TGCGCCAGCAGCCCCGGGCAGCCGGGAAACTATGGCTACACCTTC. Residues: CASSPGQPGNYGYTF.

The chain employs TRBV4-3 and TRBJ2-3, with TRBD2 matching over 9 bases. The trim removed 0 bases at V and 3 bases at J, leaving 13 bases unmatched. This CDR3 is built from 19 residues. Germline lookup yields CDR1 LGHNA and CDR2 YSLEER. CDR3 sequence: CASSQDVGWSGGTTDTQYF. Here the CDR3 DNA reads TGCGCCAGCAGCCAAGATGTGGGTTGGAGCGGGGGGACGACAGATACGCAGTATTTT.

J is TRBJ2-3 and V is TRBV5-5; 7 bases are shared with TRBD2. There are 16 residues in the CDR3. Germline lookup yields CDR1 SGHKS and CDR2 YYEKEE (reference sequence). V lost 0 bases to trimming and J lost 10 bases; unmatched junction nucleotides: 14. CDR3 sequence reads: CASSLGLGGETAAQYF. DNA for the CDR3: TGTGCCAGCAGCTTGGGCCTTGGGGGGGAAACCGCTGCGCAGTATTTT.

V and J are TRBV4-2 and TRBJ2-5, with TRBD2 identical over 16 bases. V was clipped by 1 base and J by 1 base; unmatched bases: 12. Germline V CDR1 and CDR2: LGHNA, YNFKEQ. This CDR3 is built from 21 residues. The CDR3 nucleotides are TGTGCCAGCAGCCAAGCCCCCGGGACTAGCGGGGGGGACTATCCCCAAGAGACCCAGTACTTC. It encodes CASSQAPGTSGGDYPQETQYF.

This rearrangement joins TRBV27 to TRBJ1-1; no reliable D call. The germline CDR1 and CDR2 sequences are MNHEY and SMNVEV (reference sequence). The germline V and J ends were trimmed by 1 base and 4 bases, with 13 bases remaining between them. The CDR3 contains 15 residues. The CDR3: CASSLLVMGSTEAFF. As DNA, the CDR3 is TGTGCCAGCAGTTTATTGGTTATGGGGAGCACTGAAGCTTTCTTT.

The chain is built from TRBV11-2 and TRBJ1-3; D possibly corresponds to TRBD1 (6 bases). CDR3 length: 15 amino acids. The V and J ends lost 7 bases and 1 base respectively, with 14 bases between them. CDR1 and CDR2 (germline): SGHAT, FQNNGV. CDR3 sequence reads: CASTRGAGSGNTIYF. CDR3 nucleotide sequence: TGTGCCAGCACCAGGGGTGCAGGGTCTGGAAACACCATATATTTT.

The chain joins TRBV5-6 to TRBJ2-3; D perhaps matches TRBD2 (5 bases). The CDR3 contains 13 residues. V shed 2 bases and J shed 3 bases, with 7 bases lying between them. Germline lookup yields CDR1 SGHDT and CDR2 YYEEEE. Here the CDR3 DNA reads TGTGCCAGCAGCTTCCGGGGTACAGATACGCAGTATTTT. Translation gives CASSFRGTDTQYF.

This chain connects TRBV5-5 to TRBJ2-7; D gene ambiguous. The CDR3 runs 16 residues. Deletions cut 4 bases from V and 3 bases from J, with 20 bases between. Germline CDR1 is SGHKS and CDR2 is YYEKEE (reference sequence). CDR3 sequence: CASSPIPKPSLYEQYF. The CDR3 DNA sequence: TGTGCCAGCAGCCCTATTCCCAAACCCTCACTCTACGAGCAGTACTTC.

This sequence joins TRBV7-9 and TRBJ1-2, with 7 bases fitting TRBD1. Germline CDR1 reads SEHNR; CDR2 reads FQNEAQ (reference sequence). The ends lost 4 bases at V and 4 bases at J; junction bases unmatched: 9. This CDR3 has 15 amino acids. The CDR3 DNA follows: TGTGCCAGCAGCTCGGTGCACAGGGGATTCTATGGCTACACCTTC. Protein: CASSSVHRGFYGYTF.

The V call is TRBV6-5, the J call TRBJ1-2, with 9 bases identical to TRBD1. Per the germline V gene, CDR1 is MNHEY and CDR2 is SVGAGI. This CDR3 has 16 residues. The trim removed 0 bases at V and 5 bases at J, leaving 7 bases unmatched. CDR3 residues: CASSYSGTGYLYGYTF. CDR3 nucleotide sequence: TGTGCCAGCAGTTACTCGGGGACAGGGTACCTTTATGGCTACACCTTC.

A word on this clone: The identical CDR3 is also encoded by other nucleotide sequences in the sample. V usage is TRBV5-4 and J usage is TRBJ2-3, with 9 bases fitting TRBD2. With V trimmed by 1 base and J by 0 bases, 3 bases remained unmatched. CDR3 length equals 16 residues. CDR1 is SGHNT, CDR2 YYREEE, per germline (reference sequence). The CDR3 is CASSLRLAGSTDTQYF. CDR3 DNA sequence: TGTGCCAGCAGCTTGAGGCTAGCGGGGAGCACAGATACGCAGTATTTT.

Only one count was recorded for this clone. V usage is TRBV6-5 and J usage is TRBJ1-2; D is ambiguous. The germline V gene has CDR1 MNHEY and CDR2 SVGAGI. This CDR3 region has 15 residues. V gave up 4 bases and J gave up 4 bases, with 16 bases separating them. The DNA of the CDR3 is TGTGCCAGCAGTTCCCCGTCCGGTGGCGGCTATGGCTACACCTTC. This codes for CASSSPSGGGYGYTF.

CDR3 DNA sequence: TGTGCCAGCAGTGAGCAGACAGGAAGGTCAGAGACCCAGTACTTC. Encoded protein: CASSEQTGRSETQYF. The rearrangement uses TRBV6-6 and TRBJ2-5, with TRBD1 as a possible D gene (6 bases). Trimming shortened V by 5 bases and J by 4 bases, and 17 bases separated the two germline ends. Germline CDR1 MNHNY, CDR2 SVGAGI (reference sequence). CDR3 length: 15 residues.

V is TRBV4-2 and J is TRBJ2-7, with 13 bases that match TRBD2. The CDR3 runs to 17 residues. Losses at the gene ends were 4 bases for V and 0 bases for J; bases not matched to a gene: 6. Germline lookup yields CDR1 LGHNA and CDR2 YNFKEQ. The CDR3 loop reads CASSPGTSGVSSYEQYF. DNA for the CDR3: TGTGCCAGCAGCCCTGGGACTAGCGGGGTCAGCTCCTACGAGCAGTACTTC.

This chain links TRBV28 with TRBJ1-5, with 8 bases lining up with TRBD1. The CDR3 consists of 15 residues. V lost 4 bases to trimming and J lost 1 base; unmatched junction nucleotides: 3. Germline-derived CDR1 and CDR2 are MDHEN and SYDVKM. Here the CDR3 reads CASSSGQGSNQPQHF. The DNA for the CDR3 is TGTGCCAGCAGTTCAGGACAGGGAAGCAATCAGCCCCAGCATTTT.

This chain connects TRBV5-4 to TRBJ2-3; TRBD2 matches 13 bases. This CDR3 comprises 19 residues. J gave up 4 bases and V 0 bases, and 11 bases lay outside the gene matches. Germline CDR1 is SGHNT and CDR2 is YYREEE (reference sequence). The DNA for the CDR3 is TGTGCCAGCAGCTTGGAACAGACTAGCGGGGGGTTACCGGCAGATACGCAGTATTTT. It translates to CASSLEQTSGGLPADTQYF.

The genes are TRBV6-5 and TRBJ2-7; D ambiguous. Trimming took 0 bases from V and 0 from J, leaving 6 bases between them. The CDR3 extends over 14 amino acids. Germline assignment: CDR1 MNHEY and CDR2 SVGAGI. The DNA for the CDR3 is TGTGCCAGCAGTTACTCGGGCACCTCCTACGAGCAGTACTTC. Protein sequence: CASSYSGTSYEQYF.

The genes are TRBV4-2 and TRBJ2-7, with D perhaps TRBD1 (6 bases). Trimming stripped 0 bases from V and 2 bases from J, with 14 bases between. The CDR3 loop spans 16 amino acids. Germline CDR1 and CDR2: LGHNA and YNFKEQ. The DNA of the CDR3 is TGTGCCAGCAGCCAAGACTCCGGGACACTTGCCTACGAGCAGTACTTC. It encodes CASSQDSGTLAYEQYF.

The CDR3 DNA is TGCGCCAGCAGCATTTACAGAAAAGACTACGAGCAGTACTTC. It specifies CASSIYRKDYEQYF. V gene TRBV5-1 combines with J gene TRBJ2-7; D is uncertain. Germline loops: CDR1 SGHRS, CDR2 YFSETQ. Trimming stripped 4 bases from V and 3 bases from J, with 14 bases between. The CDR3 has 14 residues.

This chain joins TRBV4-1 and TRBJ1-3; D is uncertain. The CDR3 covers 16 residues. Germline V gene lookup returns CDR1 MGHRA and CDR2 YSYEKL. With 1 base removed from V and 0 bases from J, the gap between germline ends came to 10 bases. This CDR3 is CASSQVDSGSGNTIYF. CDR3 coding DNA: TGCGCCAGCAGCCAAGTCGATTCGGGCTCTGGAAACACCATATATTTT.

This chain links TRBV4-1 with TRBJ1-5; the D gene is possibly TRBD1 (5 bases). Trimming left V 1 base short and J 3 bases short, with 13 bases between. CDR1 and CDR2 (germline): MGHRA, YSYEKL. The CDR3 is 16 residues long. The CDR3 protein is CASSQVGGWVNQPQHF. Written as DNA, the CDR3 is TGCGCCAGCAGCCAAGTGGGGGGGTGGGTCAATCAGCCCCAGCATTTT.

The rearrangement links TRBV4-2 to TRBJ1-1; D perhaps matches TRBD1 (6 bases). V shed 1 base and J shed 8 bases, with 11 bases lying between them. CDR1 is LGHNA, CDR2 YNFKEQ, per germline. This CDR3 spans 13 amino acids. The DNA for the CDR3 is TGTGCCAGCAGCCAAGCAGCAGGGGTGGAAGCTTTCTTT. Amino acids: CASSQAAGVEAFF.

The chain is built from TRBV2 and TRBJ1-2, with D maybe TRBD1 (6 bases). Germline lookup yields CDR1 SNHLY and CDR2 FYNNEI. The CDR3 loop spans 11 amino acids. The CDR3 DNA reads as TGTCCGAGCGGGGGCAACTATGGCTACACCTTC. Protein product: CPSGGNYGYTF.